One sample yielded the 20 T cell receptor beta chains listed below, sequenced in a study of T-cell memory formation after mild COVID-19. Each CDR3 protein is one row after TCRdb ran MiXCR on the 5' RACE reads. The sample has approximately 570,000 distinct CDR3 sequences; over 15% are singletons. Sample: PBMCs or a T cell subset sorted from them (not recorded which). These TCRs come from an adult woman who had mild COVID-19 (a few samples of this study predate the infection). Cell type and time point are not known.

This clonotype was observed a handful of times. This chain uses TRBV19 with TRBJ1-1; a weak D match, TRBD1 (5 bases). CDR3 length: 15 amino acids. From germline, CDR1 is LNHDA and CDR2 SQIVND (reference sequence). The ends were cut back, 3 bases at V and 0 bases at J, with 11 bases in the middle. The CDR3 bases are TGTGCCAGTAGTATCACGCCAGGGATGAACACTGAAGCTTTCTTT. It codes for CASSITPGMNTEAFF.

The genes are TRBV12-3 or TRBV12-4 and TRBJ2-7, with D possibly called TRBD1 or TRBD2 (5 bases each). The CDR3 has 13 amino acids. V was clipped by 7 bases and J by 7 bases, with 17 bases between them. CDR3 amino acids: CASTVWGYGEQYF. Here the CDR3 DNA reads TGTGCCAGCACAGTATGGGGGTATGGGGAGCAGTACTTC.

CDR3 bases: TGCACCACCCGGGTGGATAGCACAGATACGCAGTATTTT. Amino acids: CTTRVDSTDTQYF. The chain has TRBV29-1 and TRBJ2-3; D unclear. CDR1 SQVTM and CDR2 ANQGSEA come from the germline V gene. The CDR3 runs 13 residues.

This clonotype was recorded a few times. The rearrangement links TRBV5-1 to TRBJ2-5, with 9 positions matching TRBD1. This CDR3 region has 15 residues. Germline values: CDR1 SGHRS, CDR2 YFSETQ. Germline trimming cut 0 bases from V and 5 bases from J; bases unmatched to any gene: 5. Here the CDR3 DNA reads TGCGCCAGCAGCTTGGCACAGGGGGCATCGGAGACCCAGTACTTC. Translating gives CASSLAQGASETQYF. The full variable domain, with the rest looked up from reference TRBV5-1 and TRBJ2-5, is KAGVTQTPRYLIKTRGQQVTLSCSPISGHRSVSWYQQTPGQGLQFLFEYFSETQRNKGNFPGRFSGRQFSNSRSEMNVSTLELGDSALYLCASSLAQGASETQYFGPGTRLLVL.

In its sample, this clonotype was seen a few times. CDR3 region: CASIGGVGELFF. CDR3 sequence (DNA): TGTGCCAGCATTGGGGGAGTCGGGGAGCTGTTTTTT. V gene TRBV25-1 combines with J gene TRBJ2-2; D is possibly TRBD1 or TRBD2 (5 bases each). Per germline, CDR1 MGHDK and CDR2 SYGVNS. The length of the CDR3 is 12 residues. Trimming pared 7 bases from V and 7 bases from J, leaving 10 bases between.

This clonotype was counted between two and nine times. The CDR3 loop is CASSSDLNTQYF. The CDR3 DNA follows: TGTGCCAGCAGCTCCGACTTAAATACGCAGTATTTT. V is TRBV7-8 and J is TRBJ2-3; D uncertain. Germline CDR1 is SGHVS and CDR2 is FQNEAQ. V lost 4 bases and J lost 7, with 9 bases in between. The CDR3 runs to 12 residues.

The V gene is TRBV9, the J gene TRBJ2-7; 8 bases are a match to TRBD2. This CDR3 region has 15 residues. Trimming cost V 1 base and J 0 bases; bases outside gene matches: 3. CDR1 is SGDLS and CDR2 is YYNGEE in the germline V gene. CDR3 loop: CASSVSGSASYEQYF. The CDR3 nucleotides are TGTGCCAGCAGCGTAAGCGGGAGCGCCTCCTACGAGCAGTACTTC.

V usage is TRBV6-5 and J usage is TRBJ2-1; D is perhaps TRBD1 (5 bases). V was trimmed by 5 bases and J by 3 bases, leaving 14 bases between them. From germline, CDR1 is MNHEY and CDR2 SVGAGI. This CDR3 comprises 15 residues. The CDR3 region is CASSATGTIYNEQFF. CDR3 DNA: TGTGCCAGCAGTGCCACAGGAACCATCTACAATGAGCAGTTCTTC.

V and J are TRBV24-1 and TRBJ2-1; D is possibly TRBD1 or TRBD2 (5 bases each). The length of the CDR3 is 13 residues. Trimming took off 1 base at V and 8 bases at J, with 8 bases between the two ends. Germline V gene data show CDR1 as KGHDR and CDR2 as SFDVKD. CDR3 region: CATSDFGGYEQFF. CDR3 in DNA: TGTGCCACCAGTGATTTTGGGGGTTATGAGCAGTTCTTC.

This clonotype appeared many times. The chain uses TRBV12-3 or TRBV12-4 and TRBJ2-7; 9 bases match TRBD1. The CDR3 covers 12 residues. The V segment lost 9 bases and the J segment 6 bases; nucleotides outside the gene matches: 6. The CDR3 sequence: CASYETGGEQYF. CDR3 nucleotide sequence: TGTGCCAGTTACGAGACAGGGGGCGAGCAGTACTTC.

V and J are TRBV6-2 or TRBV6-3 and TRBJ2-2; 7 positions agree with TRBD1. The CDR3 extends over 15 amino acids. The V and J ends lost 2 bases and 5 bases, in that order; junction bases with no gene match: 5. Germline CDR1 MNHEY, CDR2 SVGEGT. CDR3 nucleotides: TGTGCCAGCAGTTACCACAGGGGACCGACCGGGGAGCTGTTTTTT. Amino acid sequence: CASSYHRGPTGELFF.

As concerns this clonotype: No conserved phenylalanine or tryptophan ends this CDR3, so it is likely a read error. The gene calls are TRBV6-2 or TRBV6-3 and TRBJ2-7; the match to TRBD2 covers 8 bases. The V gene end was trimmed by 5 bases and the J gene end by 3 bases; junction bases not matched to a gene: 9. This CDR3 comprises 15 residues. Germline CDR1 MNHEY, CDR2 SVGEGT. This CDR3 is CASSTPAGARYEQYY. CDR3 bases: TGTGCCAGCAGTACCCCAGCGGGAGCCCGCTACGAGCAGTACTAC.

The rearrangement joins TRBV5-1 to TRBJ2-4; D not certain. CDR1 and CDR2 from the germline V gene are SGHRS and YFSETQ. V gave up 5 bases and J gave up 6 bases, with 9 bases separating them. The CDR3 extends over 12 amino acids. This CDR3 reads CASRSTGNIQYF. CDR3 DNA sequence: TGCGCCAGCAGGAGTACTGGAAACATTCAGTACTTC.

Only a few counts were recorded for this clonotype. This chain joins TRBV7-3 and TRBJ2-1; D is perhaps TRBD1 (6 bases). Germline CDR1 and CDR2: SGHTA and FQGTGA. The CDR3 length is 17 residues. V was clipped by 5 bases and J by 8 bases, with 25 bases between them. The CDR3 protein is CASSPFPRTGFGDEQFF. The CDR3 coding sequence is TGTGCCAGCAGCCCTTTTCCCCGCACAGGGTTTGGGGATGAGCAGTTCTTC.

There are many counts of this clonotype. The chain carries TRBV5-1 and TRBJ2-5; D may be TRBD2 (5 bases). The length of the CDR3 is 16 residues. CDR1 SGHRS and CDR2 YFSETQ come from the germline V gene. V was pared by 6 bases and J by 5 bases, with 23 bases between. The CDR3 DNA sequence: TGCGCCAGCACCCCTGAGTACTACCCGACGGGGGAGACCCAGTACTTC. Protein sequence: CASTPEYYPTGETQYF. Filled out from reference TRBV5-1 and TRBJ2-5, the complete variable domain reads KAGVTQTPRYLIKTRGQQVTLSCSPISGHRSVSWYQQTPGQGLQFLFEYFSETQRNKGNFPGRFSGRQFSNSRSEMNVSTLELGDSALYLCASTPEYYPTGETQYFGPGTRLLVL.

The V call is TRBV24-1, the J call TRBJ1-2; 8 bases align to TRBD1. Germline trimming cut 4 bases from V and 3 bases from J; bases unmatched to any gene: 6. The germline gives CDR1 KGHDR, CDR2 SFDVKD. The CDR3 totals 15 residues. CDR3 bases: TGTGCCACCAGTGAGACCACAGGGGGTGACTATGGCTACACCTTC. The encoded protein is CATSETTGGDYGYTF.

This clonotype was found a few times. The V gene is TRBV18, the J gene TRBJ2-7; 13 nucleotides line up with TRBD2. Per the germline V gene, CDR1 is KGHSH and CDR2 is LQKENI. The CDR3 runs 16 residues. The V and J ends lost 5 bases and 0 bases, in that order; junction bases with no gene match: 4. DNA for the CDR3: TGTGCCAGCTCATGGACTAGCGGGGGTTACTCCTACGAGCAGTACTTC. It is translated as CASSWTSGGYSYEQYF.

This clonotype showed up just a few times. This chain uses TRBV7-9 with TRBJ2-1; D remains unclear. V lost 5 bases and J lost 5, with 16 bases in between. Per germline, CDR1 SEHNR and CDR2 FQNEAQ (reference sequence). The CDR3 runs to 15 residues. This chain's CDR3 is CASSPSRIVNNEQFF. DNA for the CDR3: TGTGCCAGCAGCCCCTCGAGAATAGTCAACAATGAGCAGTTCTTC.

In this sample, this clonotype turned up a few times. V usage is TRBV19 and J usage is TRBJ1-2; D remains unclear. Germline values: CDR1 LNHDA, CDR2 SQIVND (reference sequence). This CDR3 spans 13 amino acids. V lost 3 bases, J lost 8 bases, and 13 bases lay in between. DNA of the CDR3: TGTGCCAGTAGTATGGAGGGTCCGGGCGGCTACACCTTC. Protein: CASSMEGPGGYTF.

This clonotype was seen at least ten times. The chain recombines TRBV2 with TRBJ2-7; D gene uncertain. The CDR3 has 12 amino acids. Trimming took off 7 bases at V and 2 bases at J, with 9 bases between the two ends. Germline lookup yields CDR1 SNHLY and CDR2 FYNNEI. CDR3 sequence reads: CASKVKPYEQYF. The CDR3 nucleotides read TGTGCCAGCAAGGTTAAACCCTACGAGCAGTACTTC.